What follows describes a single T cell receptor beta chain. This clonotype showed up just a few times. Its antigen is not yet known. Base qualities are not at hand, and no much larger clone is one base apart. The germline V gene gives CDR1 as KGHSH and CDR2 as LQKENI. V loses 3 bases of germline sequence and J loses 3 bases, and the interval between the two ends is 12 bases. From the cysteine up to the phenylalanine, the CDR3 has a length of 14 residues. The retained sequence is limited to the CDR3, 42 bases, with the frame set at the first base. Libraries were prepared through RACE. Sequenced on a NextSeq 500. During library preparation, unique molecular identifiers were attached to individual cDNA molecules so that TCRs could be counted in a quantitative, reproducible way. Both TCR alpha and TCR beta chains were sequenced from each blood RNA sample. Per the authors' processing: Samples had a median of roughly 100,000 TCRs, with a range from roughly 23,224 to 700,000. V, J and CDR3 annotation of the TCR reads was carried out using the Decombinator software suite. To make PS versus PT1 abundance plots, every sample was subsampled to the same number of TCRs (28,000). Expanded TCRs were defined as absent before sensitization and observed at least eight times at the 2-week time point. The raw public reads went through TCRdb reprocessing: fastp at Q25, MiXCR clone calling, in-frame beta chains kept. Rows with one shared CDR3 protein collapse into an entry with the most common genes and DNA. The V and J calls were determined by TCRdb, not by the authors. A total of approximately 120,000 distinct CDR3 sequences appear in this sample, 9% to 9.5% of them only once. About 3.1% of the sample lies in the top ten.

These data come from a study of human T cells and chemical hapten exposure (dated by TCRdb to 2020 to 2022). Describing the broader study: For sensitization, 2% DPC in acetone was applied to a 2 cm by 2 cm area of upper inner arm skin. Alopecia areata with under or over 50% scalp involvement, alopecia totalis and alopecia universalis were represented in the patient cohort, which was mostly female. Libraries were combined into a pool for sequencing, and differences in TCR yield between samples came mainly from small differences in library volumes within the pool. Patch testing on the upper back used Finn chambers containing 0.01% DPC, with scoring done after 6 days according to International Contact Dermatitis Research Group standards. Blood for TCR sequencing was provided by twenty-nine alopecia patients at one to four time points (pre-sensitization, 2, 6 and 24 weeks). Weekly therapeutic DPC doses were additionally applied to the scalp of patients throughout the roughly 25-week study period. Patient blood was sampled pre-sensitization (week 0) and at 2, 6 and about 24 weeks after DPC sensitization. In alopecia patients, the study followed how the peripheral blood TCR repertoire changed in vivo over primary and secondary sensitization to diphenylcyclopropenone (DPC), a hapten. Overall study outcomes, separate from this receptor: The number of TCRs above 1 in 1000 frequency did not change with DPC sensitization; there was no evidence of global repertoire structure alterations. Alopecia, a presumed autoimmune disease, was present in all patients, so the immune response of the patients might differ from that of healthy individuals. Repeated subsampling changed both the strength of the expansion versus patch-test correlation and the threshold at which the correlation became significant. Compared with pre-sensitization or healthy control sets, expanded TCRs formed significantly more large CDR3 similarity clusters, which is consistent with antigen-driven responses. Patch test score was positively correlated with the number of PT1 expanded TCRs, with significance at thresholds 8, 16 and 32 but not at 4.

In the paper's terms, the time point label means: patch test 2, 6 weeks after DPC sensitization. According to the study, the label for this sample's treatment or condition signals: therapeutic diphenylcyclopropenone sensitization with weekly scalp DPC. Blood at each patch-test visit was drawn before the patch test was applied. Patients were eligible if aged 18 to 70, diagnosed with alopecia and judged suitable for DPC therapy, and pregnant patients were excluded. Total RNA was isolated from unfractionated whole blood collected in Tempus Blood RNA tubes. The sample in question was whole blood, obtained in connection with sensitization to the hapten diphenylcyclopropenone (DPC). This receptor was identified in a middle-aged woman with alopecia areata. Some clones in this sample may be carry-over from other donors' samples. In this chain, TRBV18 is recombined with TRBJ2-7, with a tentative D gene TRBD1 over 6 matching bases. The CDR3 amino acid sequence is: CASSPPGVGYEQYF. The nucleotide sequence reads TGTGCCAGCTCACCTCCAGGGGTGGGCTACGAGCAGTACTTC.